These T cell receptor beta chains were read from a single sample in a study of blood T cell repertoires in COVID-19. Clones were read by immunoSEQ multiplex PCR, and TCRdb kept only the in-frame ones, dropping some. The data contain 95,000 to 150,000 clones, around 90% of them seen just once; the ten biggest clones take up about 1.5%. The sequenced sample was peripheral blood. All receptors come from a human donor in a cohort sampled during active COVID-19. Both conserved end residues are part of each CDR3. D genes are given only for firm matches. Size is stated for part of the rows, as once, few or many counts, or as a class when the clone is expanded.

>TRBD2|TRBV2|16|TRBJ2-4|-
CASRFGGGVPKNIQYF
TGTGCCAGCAGGTTTGGCGGGGGGGTACCCAAAAACATTCAGTACTTC
>-|TRBV27|14|TRBJ2-1|few
CASSSYGLRNEQFF
TGTGCCAGCAGTTCCTATGGGCTTCGGAATGAGCAGTTCTTC
>TRBD1|TRBV6-5|14|TRBJ2-3|-
CASFPGQNTDTQYF
TGTGCCAGCTTTCCGGGACAGAACACAGATACGCAGTATTTT
>-|TRBV7-9|11|TRBJ1-5|-
CASSSGGPQHF
TGTGCCAGCAGCTCGGGGGGGCCCCAGCATTTT
>-|TRBV9|14|TRBJ2-7|-
CASSVAGTSYEQYF
TGTGCCAGCAGCGTAGCTGGGACATCCTACGAGCAGTACTTC
>TRBD1|TRBV25-1|12|TRBJ2-7|-
CASSQTGHEQYF
TGTGCCAGCAGTCAGACAGGGCACGAGCAGTACTTC
>TRBD1|TRBV5-6|13|TRBJ2-5|-
CASSLGTGGTQYF
TGTGCCAGCAGCCTAGGGACAGGCGGGACCCAGTACTTC
>TRBD1|TRBV5-6|13|TRBJ2-7|once
CASSTGTVYEQYF
TGTGCCAGCAGCACGGGGACAGTCTACGAGCAGTACTTC
>TRBD1|TRBV19|16|TRBJ2-5|-
CASSTRQGATQETQYF
TGTGCCAGTAGTACGAGACAGGGGGCGACCCAAGAGACCCAGTACTTC
>-|TRBV18|15|TRBJ1-2|-
CASSPPQARGYGYTF
TGTGCCAGCTCACCACCGCAGGCGCGCGGGTATGGCTACACCTTC
>-|TRBV18|14|TRBJ1-5|-
CASSLRPEEQPQHF
TGTGCCAGCTCACTTCGGCCCGAGGAACAGCCCCAGCATTTT
>-|TRBV18|15|TRBJ2-2|-
CASSPIGLNTGELFF
TGTGCCAGCTCACCAATCGGGTTGAACACCGGGGAGCTGTTTTTT
>TRBD2|TRBV5-4|14|TRBJ2-7|-
CASSTAGTRWEQYF
TGTGCCAGCAGCACGGCCGGGACTAGGTGGGAGCAGTACTTC
>TRBD2|TRBV5-6|18|TRBJ2-1|-
CASSLDTSGGFSYNEQFF
TGTGCCAGCAGCTTGGATACTAGCGGAGGCTTTTCCTACAATGAGCAGTTCTTC